This T cell receptor beta chain was recorded in a study of identifying expanded T cells in peripheral blood. Notes on this clone: The antigen remains unidentified.

Trimming took off 8 bases at V and 2 bases at J, with 7 bases between the two ends. The CDR3 length is 11 residues. CDR1 is MNHNS and CDR2 is SASEGT in the germline V gene. Overall study results and limits: Clone count variance between roughly 2-week samples rose with total template count. Over two and four weeks, about 16 and 20 clones changed, versus around 1.2 between replicates.

Data came from immunoSEQ multiplex PCR; TCRdb stores just in-frame clones and leaves some out. This sample has about 110,000 clones, with 88% found just once. This chain links TRBV6-1 with TRBJ2-7; D ambiguous. Material for sequencing was blood. The sequence was obtained from a person between 18 and 70 years old in good health. CDR3 DNA: TGTGCCAGCGGCTCCCCCTACGAGCAGTACTTC. This sequence encodes CASGSPYEQYF.